This TCR beta chain emerged from a study of response to subunit inactivated influenza vaccine. Study-wide results and limits: The authors suggested that every seasonal influenza vaccination recruits few new T cells.

Note on this clonotype: Its cognate antigen is unknown.

From the RT-PCR reads, TCRdb called clonotypes with MiXCR, one entry per CDR3 protein. The sample consists of roughly 790,000 distinct CDR3 sequences, 20% to 25% of them appearing once. CDR3 size: 16 residues. J lost 3 bases, V lost 0 bases, and 9 bases had no gene match. Germline CDR1 reads SGHDT; CDR2 reads YYEEEE. This chain links TRBV5-6 with TRBJ2-7; 7 nucleotides line up with TRBD1. The sample in question was PBMCs from blood, obtained 5 days after vaccination. This sequence originates from a man aged 50-60 years who received an inactivated influenza vaccine. The DNA for the CDR3 is TGTGCCAGCAGCTTGGGAGGGGGACAGCCCGTCTACGAGCAGTACTTC. Its protein product is CASSLGGGQPVYEQYF.